These 3 T cell receptor beta chains were all obtained from the same sample, sequenced in a study of blood T cell repertoires in COVID-19. TCRdb keeps only in-frame clones here, not all; method: immunoSEQ multiplex PCR. The table includes about 230,000 clones, 87% detected once. What was sequenced was peripheral blood. The receptors here all came from a woman younger than 35 who had recovered from COVID-19.

This clone appeared a single time. The chain combines TRBV7-9 with TRBJ2-7; weak D call: TRBD1 (6 bases). Germline V gene data show CDR1 as SEHNR and CDR2 as FQNEAQ (reference sequence). V lost 5 bases, J lost 6 bases, and 14 bases lay in between. The CDR3 consists of 13 residues. The CDR3 DNA follows: TGTGCCAGCAGCGCCTATAACAGGGCCGAGCAGTACTTC. Its translation is CASSAYNRAEQYF.

This clone appeared a single time. The rearrangement links TRBV6-6 to TRBJ1-2; 7 bases agree with TRBD1. This CDR3 contains 16 residues. The junction had 10 bases not matched to a gene; V was cut back by 6 bases and J by 0 bases. The germline CDR1 and CDR2 sequences are MNHNY and SVGAGI (reference sequence). CDR3 in amino acids: CASSGTDQYSNYGYTF. CDR3 bases: TGTGCCAGCAGCGGGACAGACCAATACTCTAACTATGGCTACACCTTC.

The chain employs TRBV2 and TRBJ2-3, with a possible D match to TRBD2 (6 bases). Germline CDR1 is SNHLY and CDR2 is FYNNEI. Trimming removed 7 bases from V and 3 bases from J, with 17 bases in between. The CDR3 length is 15 residues. CDR3 region: CASNLEGRSTDTQYF. The CDR3 DNA reads as TGTGCCAGCAACTTGGAGGGCCGGTCGACAGATACGCAGTATTTT.